This T cell receptor beta chain came from a study of cytomegalovirus exposure and HLA in healthy donors. Findings and limits, study-wide: Among TCR beta chains, those listed as cytomegalovirus-associated numbered approximately 150. Most TCR sequences were seen very rarely across donors, but some public TCRs occurred in many. In the 120 validation repertoires, approximately 93% of cluster scores exceeded 0, per a later analysis.

A word on this clone: Its antigen remains unknown.

Sequencing used immunoSEQ multiplex PCR; TCRdb keeps in-frame clones, though not all of them. The repertoire holds 130,000 to 150,000 clones, with around 88% as singletons. Donors were drawn from the roughly 110-subject validation cohort, separate from the roughly 670-subject first cohort. The CDR3 covers 17 residues. V dropped 5 bases and J dropped 2; count of bases not matched to a gene: 12. The germline V gene has CDR1 SGHVS and CDR2 FQNEAQ. The sample consisted of PBMCs. V and J are TRBV7-8 and TRBJ1-2; TRBD1 aligns across 9 bases. The clonotype originates from a woman between 18 and 30 years old in good health and CMV-seropositive. CDR3 region: CASSTRFGDRANYGYTF. DNA of the CDR3: TGTGCCAGCAGCACCCGGTTCGGGGACAGGGCAAACTATGGCTACACCTTC.